What follows are 21 T cell receptor beta chains derived from one specimen sequenced in a study of tumor and adjacent non-tumor tissue in lung cancer (dated by TCRdb to the late 2010s). Bulk unsorted tissue served as the source for RNA extraction, and RNA quality was assessed using a NanoDrop ND-1000 and an Agilent 2100. The normal lung samples consisted of distant non-tumor tissue collected more than 3 cm from the tumor edge. Libraries were made using multiplex PCR. The data were produced on an Illumina HiSeq 2500. TCRbeta libraries were built by three rounds of nested PCR using primers (Table S4), following protocols modified from ARM-PCR. TCRdb trimmed the raw reads at Q25, called clones with MiXCR and kept productive beta chains. Identical CDR3 protein sequences are pooled into one entry, listed with their most common genes and DNA. The sample profile shows around 40,000 distinct CDR3 sequences; over 55% of them were found once. 45% to 50% of the sample comes from the top ten.

Sequencing was done on a sample of distant non-tumor lung tissue. These receptor sequences come from a man aged 45 to 65 with non-small cell lung cancer.

This chain links TRBV6-1 with TRBJ1-1, with D unclear. The CDR3 sequence is 13 residues long. Germline values: CDR1 MNHNS, CDR2 SASEGT. The ends were cut back, 5 bases at V and 3 bases at J, with 10 bases in the middle. The CDR3 nucleotides are TGTGCCAGCAGTTTGACATGGTACACTGAAGCTTTCTTT. Translation gives CASSLTWYTEAFF.

With respect to this clonotype: This may be a read error: a much more frequent sequence differs by one nucleotide. The rearrangement joins TRBV19 to TRBJ2-2; weak D call: TRBD1 (6 bases). From germline, CDR1 is LNHDA and CDR2 SQIVND (reference sequence). The CDR3 runs to 14 residues. In DNA form, the CDR3 reads TGTGCCAGTAGCATCGACAGGAACACCGTGGAGCTGTTTTTT. Translation gives CASSIDRNTVELFF.

As concerns this clonotype: A much larger clonotype is one base distant, so this may be a read error. The rearrangement links TRBV6-5 to TRBJ2-1; possible D gene TRBD1, 6 bases. The CDR3 is 15 amino acids. The germline gives CDR1 MNHEY, CDR2 SVGAGI. This CDR3 is CASQLGQGFYDEQFF. The CDR3 DNA reads as TGTGCCAGCCAACTAGGGCAGGGGTTCTACGATGAGCAGTTCTTC.

This clonotype was recorded many times. J is TRBJ2-3 and V is TRBV29-1; no definite D call. The CDR3 loop spans 14 amino acids. Germline V gives CDR1 SQVTM, CDR2 ANQGSEA. The germline V and J ends were trimmed by 1 base and 2 bases, with 10 bases remaining between them. In DNA form, the CDR3 reads TGCAGCGTTGAAGCAAGGTCGTCCACAGATACGCAGTATTTT. Translation: CSVEARSSTDTQYF.

Details on this clonotype: The conserved final phenylalanine or tryptophan is absent from the CDR3, which likely points to a read error. V usage is TRBV10-2 and J usage is TRBJ2-5; D is unclear. Germline lookup yields CDR1 WSHSY and CDR2 SAAADI. The CDR3 has 14 amino acids. The CDR3 here is CAGRLSRVQATQYL. CDR3 coding DNA: TGCGCCGGCAGGCTTTCGAGAGTGCAAGCGACCCAGTACTTG.

This clonotype was observed once. An end of the junction does not agree with germline; a read error may underlie this. The chain links TRBV29-1 to TRBJ1-2, with a possible D match to TRBD1 (6 bases). Germline CDR1 SQVTM, CDR2 ANQGSEA. The CDR3 length is 15 residues. The CDR3 nucleotides read TGCAACGTTGAAGATACAGGGAGTATTAACTATGGCAACACCTTC. Residues: CNVEDTGSINYGNTF. Full variable domain (rest looked up from reference TRBV29-1 and TRBJ1-2): SAVISQKPSRDICQRGTSLTIQCQVDSQVTMMFWYRQQPGQSLTLIATANQGSEATYESGFVIDKFPISRPNLTFSTLTVSNMSPEDSSIYLCNVEDTGSINYGNTFGSGTRLTVV.

Points on this clonotype: Without the conserved terminal phenylalanine or tryptophan, this CDR3 likely stems from a read error. J is TRBJ2-5 and V is TRBV29-1; D possibly corresponds to TRBD2 (7 bases). Looked up from germline, CDR1 is SQVTM and CDR2 is ANQGSEA. This CDR3 contains 12 residues. This CDR3 is CIVGGARETQYS. CDR3 nucleotides: TGCATCGTTGGGGGGGCCCGAGAGACACAGTACTCC.

This sequence joins TRBV4-2 and TRBJ2-7; possibly TRBD2 for D (5 bases). The germline V gene encodes CDR1 LGHNA and CDR2 YNFKEQ. CDR3 length: 13 residues. The CDR3 DNA reads TGTACCGGCAGCCAAGAGGGTCCGCTCGGGCAGTACTTC. Residues: CTGSQEGPLGQYF.

Concerning this clonotype itself: No conserved phenylalanine or tryptophan ends this CDR3, so it is likely a read error. The DNA is omitted, as the CDR3 cannot be located on it reliably, and the CDR3 follows TCRdb's listing. The J gene is TRBJ1-6, the V gene TRBV6-1. The CDR3 sequence runs 14 residues, both termini included. Germline V lookup: CDR1 MNHNS, CDR2 SASEGT. The CDR3 protein is CASSAGPYNSPFHS.

Many counts were recorded for this clonotype. The chain carries TRBV29-1 and TRBJ2-1; 9 bases align to TRBD2. Germline-derived CDR1 and CDR2 are SQVTM and ANQGSEA. The CDR3 totals 14 residues. The J segment lost 6 bases and the V segment lost 7 bases, leaving 10 bases of the junction unmatched. This CDR3 reads CSALISGRSNEQFF. CDR3 bases: TGCAGCGCCTTAATCAGCGGGAGGAGCAATGAGCAGTTCTTC.

Turning to this clonotype: A read error is possible here, since a much larger clone lies one base away. The chain employs TRBV7-8 and TRBJ2-7, with 8 nucleotides matching TRBD2. CDR3 length equals 14 residues. CDR1 is SGHVS and CDR2 is FQNEAQ in the germline V gene. Trimming at V came to 7 bases and at J to 6 bases, leaving 11 bases not matched to a gene. CDR3 sequence: CASNFLAGPGEQYF. As DNA, the CDR3 is TGTGCCAGCAACTTTTTAGCGGGGCCGGGCGAGCAGTACTTC.

This clonotype was detected ten times or more. The J gene is TRBJ2-7, the V gene TRBV12-3 or TRBV12-4; no clear D. Trimming took off 4 bases at V and 3 bases at J, with 7 bases between the two ends. The CDR3 loop spans 12 amino acids. The CDR3 sequence is CASSSSHYEQYF. The CDR3 DNA reads TGTGCCAGCAGTTCGAGTCACTACGAGCAGTACTTC.

About this clonotype itself: One end of the junction varies from germline; a read error may be responsible. The chain employs TRBV28 and TRBJ2-1, with D perhaps matching TRBD2 (6 bases). Germline loops: CDR1 MDHEN, CDR2 SYDVKM. The CDR3 has 15 amino acids. CDR3 sequence reads: CARSLYGTDINEQFF. CDR3 sequence (DNA): TGTGCCAGAAGTTTGTACGGGACTGATATCAATGAGCAGTTCTTC.

Comment on this clonotype: The junction departs from the called germline gene at one end, perhaps through a read error. The chain links TRBV29-1 to TRBJ2-5; D is uncertain. Germline values: CDR1 SQVTM, CDR2 ANQGSEA. The CDR3 is made up of 14 amino acids. This CDR3 is CNVEVAKLQETQYF. The DNA of the CDR3 is TGCAACGTTGAAGTGGCCAAGCTTCAAGAGACCCAGTACTTC. Based on the CDR3 plus reference TRBV29-1 and TRBJ2-5, the full variable domain is SAVISQKPSRDICQRGTSLTIQCQVDSQVTMMFWYRQQPGQSLTLIATANQGSEATYESGFVIDKFPISRPNLTFSTLTVSNMSPEDSSIYLCNVEVAKLQETQYFGPGTRLLVL.

Worth noting for this clonotype: A much bigger clone sits one base away, suggesting this may be a read error. This chain joins TRBV21-1 and TRBJ2-7. TRBV21-1 is termed a pseudogene. The CDR3 contains 13 residues. The CDR3 is CATPLMLGNEQYF. The DNA for the CDR3 is TGTGCCACCCCACTGATGTTGGGGAACGAGCAGTACTTC.

As for this clonotype: One base away lies a much larger clone, so this may be a sequencing read error. The V and J genes are TRBV7-8 and TRBJ1-1, with a weak D call TRBD1 (5 bases). CDR1 is SGHVS and CDR2 is FQNEAQ in the germline V gene. This CDR3 has 15 residues. Trimming stripped 0 bases from V and 5 bases from J, with 13 bases between. CDR3 sequence reads: CASSLASQGETEAFF. The DNA for the CDR3 is TGTGCCAGCAGCTTAGCGTCGCAGGGAGAAACTGAAGCTTTCTTT.

Concerning this clonotype: This sequence may be a read error, since a much larger clone differs from it by one base. The chain recombines TRBV28 with TRBJ2-7; possibly TRBD2 for D (6 bases). The germline V gene has CDR1 MDHEN and CDR2 SYDVKM. The CDR3 consists of 12 residues. The DNA for the CDR3 is TGTACCAGCAGAGGAGGGTACGGGGAGCAGTACTTC. Translation: CTSRGGYGEQYF.

On this clonotype itself: A read error is possible here, since a much larger clone lies one base away. The chain uses TRBV19 and TRBJ2-2; D is undetermined. V was trimmed by 5 bases and J by 5 bases, leaving 12 bases between them. The CDR3 consists of 14 residues. Germline V lookup: CDR1 LNHDA, CDR2 SQIVND (reference sequence). The CDR3 spells CASSARPKTGELFF. The DNA for the CDR3 is TGTGCCAGTAGTGCACGGCCCAAAACCGGGGAGCTGTTTTTT.

Comments on this clonotype: The CDR3 ends on some other residue instead of the conserved phenylalanine or tryptophan, so this is likely a read error. The rearrangement uses TRBV6-6 and TRBJ1-5, with D unclear. This CDR3 has 13 amino acids. Germline V gene lookup returns CDR1 MNHNY and CDR2 SVGAGI (reference sequence). CDR3 sequence reads: CTSTSRVNQPQHL. The CDR3 DNA reads TGTACCAGCACTTCGAGGGTTAATCAGCCCCAGCATCTT.

Worth noting for this clonotype: A read error may be the cause here, since a much bigger clone is one base away. V gene TRBV5-4 combines with J gene TRBJ2-1; TRBD2 is a possible D gene (5 bases). The V end lost 4 bases, the J end lost 8 bases, and 13 bases lay between the germline ends. The CDR3 runs to 13 residues. CDR1 SGHNT and CDR2 YYREEE come from the germline V gene (reference sequence). CDR3 amino acids: CASSLGVGDEQFF. In DNA form, the CDR3 reads TGTGCCAGCAGCCTTGGCGTGGGAGATGAGCAGTTCTTC.

Concerning this clonotype itself: A read error may be the cause here, since a much bigger clone is one base away. V is TRBV29-1 and J is TRBJ2-7, with D perhaps assigned TRBD1 or TRBD2 (5 bases each). The CDR3 length is 13 residues. CDR1 is SQVTM, CDR2 ANQGSEA, per germline. V was shortened by 7 bases and J by 0 bases, with 13 bases between the two germline ends. CDR3 sequence (DNA): TGCAGCGGGGGGAGAGGAGTCTCCTACGAGCAGTACTTC. It codes for CSGGRGVSYEQYF.